One sample yielded the 22 T cell receptor beta chains listed below, sequenced in a study of Graves' ophthalmopathy and Graves' hyperthyroidism. The sequenced template was RNA, covering the TCR beta CDR3 region. Second-round multiplex PCR followed a first-round RT-PCR using HTBI primers. TCRdb analysed the multiplex PCR reads with MiXCR anew, one entry per CDR3 protein. The repertoire holds about 500,000 distinct CDR3 sequences, with 35% to 45% as singletons. The sequencing input was peripheral blood or thyroid tissue (not recorded which). These receptors were obtained from an adult man with Graves' hyperthyroidism.

This clonotype has ten or more counts. V and J are TRBV15 and TRBJ1-1; D may be TRBD1 (6 bases). The V end lost 3 bases, the J end lost 3 bases, and 11 bases lay between the germline ends. Germline values: CDR1 LNHNV, CDR2 YYDKDF (reference sequence). This CDR3 contains 14 residues. The DNA of the CDR3 is TGTGCCACCAGCAGGGTACAGGGTTACACTGAAGCTTTCTTT. Translated: CATSRVQGYTEAFF.

The J gene is TRBJ1-2, the V gene TRBV2, with 9 bases matching TRBD1. CDR1 and CDR2 from the germline V gene are SNHLY and FYNNEI. CDR3 length: 14 amino acids. The junction had 12 bases not matched to a gene; V was cut back by 8 bases and J by 8 bases. CDR3 residues: CASAAEGQGYGYTF. The CDR3 DNA is TGTGCCAGCGCCGCGGAGGGACAGGGTTACGGCTACACCTTC.

The table lists this clonotype with many counts. This chain connects TRBV6-1 to TRBJ1-1; tentative D call: TRBD1 (6 bases). V was clipped by 6 bases and J by 5 bases, with 13 bases between them. The CDR3 spans 13 residues. Germline-derived CDR1 and CDR2 are MNHNS and SASEGT. The CDR3 sequence: CASSSNTGTEAFF. DNA for the CDR3: TGTGCCAGCAGCTCAAATACAGGGACTGAAGCTTTCTTT.

A remark on this clonotype: Sequence at one end of the junction differs from germline and may be a read error. V usage is TRBV15 and J usage is TRBJ1-1; 8 nucleotides line up with TRBD1. The CDR3 is 14 residues long. The germline CDR1 and CDR2 sequences are LNHNV and YYDKDF (reference sequence). CDR3 amino acids: CAASRTGRNTEAFF. The CDR3 DNA reads as TGTGCCGCCAGCAGGACAGGGAGGAACACTGAAGCTTTCTTT.

This clonotype has a count of ten or more. The genes are TRBV7-8 and TRBJ2-7; 11 nucleotides match TRBD2. V was clipped by 6 bases and J by 6 bases; unmatched bases: 10. CDR3 length: 15 residues. Germline CDR1 SGHVS, CDR2 FQNEAQ. The CDR3 region has the DNA TGTGCCAGCAGTCCCAAGACTAGCGGGACTTCCGAGCAGTACTTC. Residues: CASSPKTSGTSEQYF.

In its sample, this clonotype was seen many times. The rearrangement links TRBV29-1 to TRBJ1-2, with 7 bases identical to TRBD1. The trim removed 7 bases at V and 9 bases at J, leaving 5 bases unmatched. Germline values: CDR1 SQVTM, CDR2 ANQGSEA. The CDR3 runs 10 residues. The CDR3 loop reads CSGGQESYTF. Written as DNA, the CDR3 is TGCAGCGGAGGACAGGAAAGCTACACCTTC. Full variable domain (rest looked up from reference TRBV29-1 and TRBJ1-2): SAVISQKPSRDICQRGTSLTIQCQVDSQVTMMFWYRQQPGQSLTLIATANQGSEATYESGFVIDKFPISRPNLTFSTLTVSNMSPEDSSIYLCSGGQESYTFGSGTRLTVV.

In its sample, this clonotype was seen once. V usage is TRBV29-1 and J usage is TRBJ2-7; 8 bases align to TRBD1. The J segment lost 12 bases and the V segment lost 8 bases, leaving 6 bases of the junction unmatched. CDR1 is SQVTM, CDR2 ANQGSEA, per germline. The length of the CDR3 is 9 residues. The CDR3 reads CSLGQGLYF. The CDR3 DNA follows: TGCAGCTTAGGACAGGGTCTGTACTTC.

This clonotype occurred many times. The chain uses TRBV25-1 and TRBJ1-1; 7 bases align to TRBD1. After removal of 3 bases from V and 4 bases from J, the junction contained 11 bases not matched to a gene. CDR3 size: 16 residues. The germline V gene has CDR1 MGHDK and CDR2 SYGVNS. For the CDR3, the DNA is TGTGCCAGCAGTGACAGGCGACAGGGAGGGGTCACTGAAGCTTTCTTT. This gives the protein CASSDRRQGGVTEAFF.

On this clonotype itself: A much larger clone lies one base from this, so it may be a read error. The chain employs TRBV11-3 and TRBJ2-5; TRBD2 agrees at 15 bases. This CDR3 region has 17 residues. Germline V gene sequence: CDR1 SGHNT, CDR2 YENEEA. V was pared by 5 bases and J by 2 bases, with 6 bases of the junction left unmatched. CDR3 in amino acids: CASSPGLAGGKQETQYF. The CDR3 DNA reads as TGTGCCAGCAGCCCCGGACTAGCGGGAGGGAAGCAAGAGACCCAGTACTTC.

At least ten counts were recorded for this clonotype. The chain combines TRBV19 with TRBJ1-1; tentative D call: TRBD1 (5 bases). The CDR3 totals 13 residues. With 4 bases removed from V and 6 bases from J, the gap between germline ends came to 12 bases. The germline V gene encodes CDR1 LNHDA and CDR2 SQIVND (reference sequence). The CDR3 bases are TGTGCCAGTAGTAAGCCCCAGACAGCTGAAGCTTTCTTT. Amino acid sequence: CASSKPQTAEAFF.

This clonotype came up many times. CDR3 residues: CASSPGLDQETQYF. The DNA of the CDR3 is TGTGCCAGCAGTCCGGGACTAGATCAAGAGACCCAGTACTTC. This chain uses TRBV12-3 or TRBV12-4 with TRBJ2-5, with 8 bases that match TRBD2. The CDR3 loop spans 14 amino acids. The V gene end was trimmed by 5 bases and the J gene end by 2 bases; junction bases not matched to a gene: 4.

For this clonotype: It is unclear where the CDR3 begins or ends on the DNA, so no DNA is shown, and the CDR3 is as TCRdb lists it. This chain joins TRBV6-5 and TRBJ2-2; whether TRBD1, the table's D call, matches the DNA was not checked. The CDR3 numbers 16 amino acids, ends counted. Per the germline V gene, CDR1 is MNHEY and CDR2 is SVGAGI. CDR3 protein: CASSSSWDRGHGELFF.

This rearrangement joins TRBV30 to TRBJ1-1; possibly TRBD1 for D (6 bases). V was trimmed by 4 bases and J by 0 bases, leaving 9 bases between them. This CDR3 spans 13 amino acids. The germline V gene encodes CDR1 GTSNPN and CDR2 SVGIG (reference sequence). CDR3 region: CAWTGAMNTEAFF. In nucleotides, the CDR3 is TGTGCCTGGACAGGGGCCATGAACACTGAAGCTTTCTTT.

The chain's CDR3 is CASSRASADEQYF. The CDR3 coding sequence is TGTGCCAGCAGTAGGGCTAGCGCCGATGAGCAGTACTTC. The rearrangement joins TRBV7-3 to TRBJ2-7; D might be TRBD2 (6 bases). V was trimmed by 6 bases and J by 7 bases, leaving 16 bases between them. Germline loops: CDR1 SGHTA, CDR2 FQGTGA. The CDR3 spans 13 residues.

In this sample, this clonotype turned up once. Given a much more abundant clone one base away, this may be a read error. The V call is TRBV20-1, the J call TRBJ2-5; 7 positions agree with TRBD1. V was pared by 2 bases and J by 8 bases, with 17 bases of the junction left unmatched. Per the germline V gene, CDR1 is DFQATT and CDR2 is SNEGSKA (reference sequence). The CDR3 is 16 amino acids. CDR3 protein: CSARRQGRVRRDTQYF. In DNA form, the CDR3 reads TGCAGTGCTAGAAGACAGGGAAGAGTCCGTAGGGACACCCAGTACTTC.

The gene calls are TRBV6-1 and TRBJ2-3, with 8 bases aligning to TRBD1. V shed 3 bases, J shed 2 bases, and the junction held 7 bases outside the gene matches. CDR1 and CDR2 from the germline V gene are MNHNS and SASEGT. The CDR3 covers 16 residues. This chain's CDR3 is CASSERGQGNTDTQYF. As DNA, the CDR3 is TGTGCCAGCAGTGAGAGAGGACAGGGAAACACAGATACGCAGTATTTT.

This clonotype was seen only once. The chain combines TRBV20-1 with TRBJ2-7, with D possibly being TRBD1 or TRBD2 (5 bases each). Per germline, CDR1 DFQATT and CDR2 SNEGSKA (reference sequence). V was cut by 7 bases and J by 0 bases, with 19 bases left in between. CDR3 length: 15 amino acids. CDR3 nucleotide sequence: TGCAGTGGGGTACGTTTGGGGGAGTGCTCCTACGAGCAGTACTTC. Protein product: CSGVRLGECSYEQYF.

This clonotype has only a few counts. The chain couples TRBV20-1 to TRBJ1-1; no reliable D call. The CDR3 extends over 11 amino acids. Trimming left V 4 bases short and J 1 base short, with 4 bases between. CDR1 is DFQATT and CDR2 is SNEGSKA in the germline V gene (reference sequence). CDR3 sequence (DNA): TGCAGTGCTAAGGGGAACACTGAAGCTTTCTTT. It encodes CSAKGNTEAFF.

The table lists this clonotype with many counts. V and J are TRBV20-1 and TRBJ2-7, with 9 bases identical to TRBD1. The J segment lost 3 bases and the V segment lost 6 bases, leaving 6 bases of the junction unmatched. Germline assignment: CDR1 DFQATT and CDR2 SNEGSKA (reference sequence). The CDR3 contains 13 residues. The CDR3 DNA is TGCAGTGCCACAAGACAGGGGGTCTACGAGCAGTACTTC. Encoded protein: CSATRQGVYEQYF.

This clonotype was recorded many times. Written as DNA, the CDR3 is TGTGCCAGCAGCTTCGCAGATAGCAATCAGCCCCAGCATTTT. Its protein product is CASSFADSNQPQHF. The chain recombines TRBV7-9 with TRBJ1-5; unclear D gene. Trimming removed 3 bases at V and 0 bases at J, with 6 bases between. Germline lookup yields CDR1 SEHNR and CDR2 FQNEAQ (reference sequence). The CDR3 sequence is 14 residues long.

This clonotype was seen many times. The genes are TRBV24-1 and TRBJ1-2; 7 bases map to TRBD1. Trimming at V came to 3 bases and at J to 0 bases, leaving 6 bases not matched to a gene. Germline V lookup: CDR1 KGHDR, CDR2 SFDVKD. The CDR3 runs 16 residues. DNA of the CDR3: TGTGCCACCAGTGATGACGGGACAGCCGCTAACTATGGCTACACCTTC. Its protein product is CATSDDGTAANYGYTF.

With respect to this clonotype: The junction differs from germline at one of its ends, possibly a read error. The chain recombines TRBV7-9 with TRBJ1-1, with D unresolved. There are 12 residues in the CDR3. Germline V lookup: CDR1 SEHNR, CDR2 FQNEAQ (reference sequence). As DNA, the CDR3 is TGTGCCAGCGGCTTAGTCCTCACTGAAGCTTTCTTT. Residues: CASGLVLTEAFF.